This T cell receptor beta chain is from a study of cytomegalovirus exposure and HLA in healthy donors. Amplification used 60 Vbeta primers and 13 Jbeta primers. Sequenced by immunoSEQ multiplex PCR; TCRdb stores in-frame clones only, minus some. Found here are under 200,000 clones, about 84% of them singletons; the top ten hold approximately 1.2%. Trimming stripped 1 base from V and 11 bases from J, with 21 bases between. CDR1 and CDR2 (germline): SGDLS, YYNGEE. The CDR3 is 15 amino acids. While unrecorded immune exposures were likely, the donors were nominally healthy when sampled. The gene calls are TRBV9 and TRBJ1-1, with a tentative D call TRBD1 (6 bases). The sequence was collected from a man in his fifties in good health and CMV-seropositive. Sequences were obtained from PBMCs. The DNA of the CDR3 is TGTGCCAGCAGCGTACTAAACCAGGGGACTACCGGGGCTTTCTTT. Translated, it gives CASSVLNQGTTGAFF.